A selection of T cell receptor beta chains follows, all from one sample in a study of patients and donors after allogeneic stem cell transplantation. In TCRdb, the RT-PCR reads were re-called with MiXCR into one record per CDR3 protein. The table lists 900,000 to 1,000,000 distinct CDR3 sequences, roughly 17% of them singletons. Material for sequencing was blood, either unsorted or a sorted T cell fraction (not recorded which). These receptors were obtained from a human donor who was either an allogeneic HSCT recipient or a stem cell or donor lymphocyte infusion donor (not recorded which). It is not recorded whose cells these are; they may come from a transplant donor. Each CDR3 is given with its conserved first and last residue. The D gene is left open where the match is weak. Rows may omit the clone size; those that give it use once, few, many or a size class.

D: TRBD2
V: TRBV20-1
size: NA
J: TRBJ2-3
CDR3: CSAIEASGGTDTQYF
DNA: TGCAGTGCCATAGAGGCTAGCGGGGGCACAGATACGCAGTATTTT

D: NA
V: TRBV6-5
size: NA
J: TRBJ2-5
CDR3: CASSYSTGRQETQYF
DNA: TGTGCCAGCAGTTACTCGACGGGCCGCCAAGAGACCCAGTACTTC

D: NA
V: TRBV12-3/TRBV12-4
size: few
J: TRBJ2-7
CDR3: CASSLGSALGEQYF
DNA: TGTGCCAGCAGTTTAGGGTCAGCGTTGGGCGAGCAGTACTTC

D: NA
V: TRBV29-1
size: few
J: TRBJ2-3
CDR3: CSVEKGGRADTQYF
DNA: TGCAGCGTCGAAAAGGGGGGCCGGGCAGATACGCAGTATTTT

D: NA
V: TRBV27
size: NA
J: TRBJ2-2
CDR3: CASPSGAPGTGELFF
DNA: TGTGCCAGCCCTTCGGGGGCGCCGGGAACCGGGGAGCTGTTTTTT

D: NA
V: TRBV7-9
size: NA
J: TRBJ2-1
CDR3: CASSLARKEGTYNEQFF
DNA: TGTGCCAGCAGCTTAGCGAGGAAGGAGGGCACTTACAATGAGCAGTTCTTC

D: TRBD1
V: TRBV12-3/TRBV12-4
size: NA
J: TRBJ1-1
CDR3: CASSYRAGGMNTEAFF
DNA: TGTGCCAGCAGCTACAGGGCAGGGGGCATGAACACTGAAGCTTTCTTT

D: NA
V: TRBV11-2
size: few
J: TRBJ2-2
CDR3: CAEQGRNTGELFF
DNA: TGTGCCGAGCAGGGGAGGAACACCGGGGAGCTGTTTTTT

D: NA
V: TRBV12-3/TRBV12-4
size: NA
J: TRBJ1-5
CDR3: CASSLDRAEQPQHF
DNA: TGTGCCAGCAGTTTAGACAGGGCAGAACAGCCCCAGCATTTT

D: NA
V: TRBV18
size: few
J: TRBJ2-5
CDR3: CASSVIESQETQYF
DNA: TGTGCCAGCTCGGTAATTGAAAGCCAAGAGACCCAGTACTTC

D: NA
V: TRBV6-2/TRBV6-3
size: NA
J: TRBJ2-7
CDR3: CASSFPHEQYF
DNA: TGTGCCAGCAGTTTCCCTCACGAGCAGTACTTC

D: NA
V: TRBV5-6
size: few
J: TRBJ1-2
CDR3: CASSLTNRDFGYTF
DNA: TGTGCCAGCAGCTTGACGAACAGGGACTTTGGCTACACCTTC

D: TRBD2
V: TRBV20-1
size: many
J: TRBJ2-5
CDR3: CSATPGLAQETQYF
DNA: TGCAGTGCTACCCCGGGACTAGCACAAGAGACCCAGTACTTC

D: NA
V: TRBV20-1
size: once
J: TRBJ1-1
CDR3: CSAREEREQRNTEAFF
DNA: TGCAGTGCTAGAGAAGAGAGAGAACAGCGGAACACTGAAGCTTTCTTT

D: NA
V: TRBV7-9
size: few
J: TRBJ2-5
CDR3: CASSLGSVPEETQYF
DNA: TGTGCCAGCAGCTTAGGTTCGGTGCCCGAAGAGACCCAGTACTTC

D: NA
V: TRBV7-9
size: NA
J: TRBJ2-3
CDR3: CASSYGNTDTQYF
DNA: TGTGCCAGCAGCTACGGGAACACAGATACGCAGTATTTT

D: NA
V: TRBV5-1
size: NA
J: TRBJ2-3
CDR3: CASSTEGTLFDTQYF
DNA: TGCGCCAGCAGCACCGAGGGGACCCTTTTTGATACGCAGTATTTT

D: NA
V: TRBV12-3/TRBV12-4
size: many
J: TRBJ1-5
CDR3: CASSLRVSNQPQHF
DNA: TGTGCCAGCAGTTTAAGGGTTAGCAATCAGCCCCAGCATTTT

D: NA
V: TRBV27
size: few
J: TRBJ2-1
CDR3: CASSLIPITGTSYNEQFF
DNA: TGTGCCAGCAGTTTAATCCCCATTACGGGAACGAGCTACAATGAGCAGTTCTTC

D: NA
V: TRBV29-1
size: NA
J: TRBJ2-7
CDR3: CSVEGRRGRSSYEQYF
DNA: TGCAGCGTTGAGGGACGGCGGGGCAGGAGCTCCTACGAGCAGTACTTC

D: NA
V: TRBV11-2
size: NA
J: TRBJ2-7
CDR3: CASSFPPRAGRYEQYF
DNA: TGTGCCAGCAGCTTTCCCCCGAGGGCAGGGAGGTACGAGCAGTACTTC

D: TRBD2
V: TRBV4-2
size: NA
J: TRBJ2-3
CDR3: CASSQEKAGPGLAGKDTQYF
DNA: TGTGCCAGCAGCCAAGAAAAGGCAGGACCGGGACTAGCGGGGAAGGATACGCAGTATTTT

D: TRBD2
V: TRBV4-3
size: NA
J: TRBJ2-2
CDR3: CASSQDKGTWGGTGELFF
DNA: TGCGCCAGCAGCCAAGATAAAGGGACCTGGGGGGGGACCGGGGAGCTGTTTTTT

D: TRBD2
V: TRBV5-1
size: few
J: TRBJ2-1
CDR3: CASSRGTSGGDEQFF
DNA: TGCGCCAGCAGCCGTGGGACTAGCGGGGGGGATGAGCAGTTCTTC

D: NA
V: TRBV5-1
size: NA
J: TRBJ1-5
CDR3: CASSLDRLYNQPQHF
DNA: TGCGCCAGCAGCTTGGACAGGTTGTACAATCAGCCCCAGCATTTT

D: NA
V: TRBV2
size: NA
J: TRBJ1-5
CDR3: CASNEGVDSNQPQHF
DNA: TGTGCCAGCAACGAAGGGGTGGATAGCAATCAGCCCCAGCATTTT

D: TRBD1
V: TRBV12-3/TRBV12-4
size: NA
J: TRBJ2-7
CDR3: CASSRLPDRIYEQYF
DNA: TGTGCCAGCAGCCGCCTGCCGGACAGGATCTACGAGCAGTACTTC

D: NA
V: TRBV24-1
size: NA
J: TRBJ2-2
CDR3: CATSGVQVIPKNTGELFF
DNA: TGTGCCACCAGTGGGGTACAGGTAATTCCCAAGAACACCGGGGAGCTGTTTTTT

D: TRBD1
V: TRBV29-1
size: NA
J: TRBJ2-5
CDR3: CSVDKGGQGQETQYF
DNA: TGCAGCGTTGATAAGGGGGGACAGGGCCAAGAGACCCAGTACTTC

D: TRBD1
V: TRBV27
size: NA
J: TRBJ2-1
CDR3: CASSLALGDRAWFEQFF
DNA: TGTGCCAGCAGTCTAGCCCTGGGAGACAGGGCCTGGTTTGAGCAGTTCTTC

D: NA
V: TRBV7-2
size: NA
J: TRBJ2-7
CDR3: CASSQTPNEQYF
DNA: TGTGCCAGCAGCCAGACGCCCAACGAGCAGTACTTC

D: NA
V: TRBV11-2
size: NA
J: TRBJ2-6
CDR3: CASSPSGRGLSGANVLTF
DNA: TGTGCCAGCAGCCCTAGTGGCAGGGGCTTATCTGGGGCCAACGTCCTGACTTTC

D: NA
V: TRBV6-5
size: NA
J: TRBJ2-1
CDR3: CASSYKPGRFYNEQFF
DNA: TGTGCCAGCAGCTACAAACCCGGACGGTTTTACAATGAGCAGTTCTTC

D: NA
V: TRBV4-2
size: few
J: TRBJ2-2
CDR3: CASSQRQENTGELFF
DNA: TGTGCCAGCAGCCAACGACAGGAGAACACCGGGGAGCTGTTTTTT

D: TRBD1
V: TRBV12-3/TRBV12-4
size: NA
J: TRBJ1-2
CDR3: CASNFAEQGMRGYTF
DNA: TGTGCCAGCAATTTCGCCGAACAGGGGATGAGAGGCTACACCTTC

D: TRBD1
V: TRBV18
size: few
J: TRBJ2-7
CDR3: CASSPPRTGGIEQYF
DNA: TGTGCCAGCTCACCACCAAGGACAGGGGGTATCGAGCAGTACTTC

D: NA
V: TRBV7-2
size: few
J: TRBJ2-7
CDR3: CASSPGRGKAYEQYF
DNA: TGTGCCAGCAGCCCAGGCAGGGGAAAGGCCTACGAGCAGTACTTC

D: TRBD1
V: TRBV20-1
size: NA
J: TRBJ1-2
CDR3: CSASLQGDGYTF
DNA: TGCAGTGCTAGTCTCCAGGGGGATGGCTACACCTTC

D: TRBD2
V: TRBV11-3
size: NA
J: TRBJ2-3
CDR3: CASSRAGATDTQYF
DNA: TGTGCCAGCAGTCGAGCGGGGGCGACAGATACGCAGTATTTT

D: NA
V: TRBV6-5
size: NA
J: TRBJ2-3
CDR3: CASSYWGEGTDTQYF
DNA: TGTGCCAGCAGTTACTGGGGAGAGGGGACAGATACGCAGTATTTT

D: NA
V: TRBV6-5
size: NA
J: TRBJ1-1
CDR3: CASSYEGGTEAFF
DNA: TGTGCCAGCAGTTATGAAGGGGGGACTGAAGCTTTCTTT

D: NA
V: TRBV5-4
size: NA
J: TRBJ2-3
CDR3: CASSFDLIGGDDTQYF
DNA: TGTGCCAGCAGCTTTGACTTGATTGGGGGTGATGATACGCAGTATTTT

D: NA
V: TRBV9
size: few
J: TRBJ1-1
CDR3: CASSGEGGGGTEAFF
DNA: TGTGCCAGCAGCGGAGAAGGGGGAGGGGGCACTGAAGCTTTCTTT

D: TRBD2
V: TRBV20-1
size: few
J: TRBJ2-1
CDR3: CSARLAGHEQFF
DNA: TGCAGTGCACGACTAGCGGGCCATGAGCAGTTCTTC

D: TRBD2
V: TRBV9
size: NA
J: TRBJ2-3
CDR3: CASSSRESSTDTQYF
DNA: TGTGCCAGCAGCTCGCGGGAGAGTAGCACAGATACGCAGTATTTT

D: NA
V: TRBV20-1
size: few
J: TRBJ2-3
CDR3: CSASTDSTDTQYF
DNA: TGCAGTGCTAGTACGGACAGCACAGATACGCAGTATTTT

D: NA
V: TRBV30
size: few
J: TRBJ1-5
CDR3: CAWSGSRDQPQHF
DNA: TGTGCCTGGAGTGGGTCGAGGGACCAGCCCCAGCATTTT